Below, 5 T cell receptor beta chains from the same sample are listed, as sequenced in a study of blood T cell repertoires in COVID-19 (dated by TCRdb to the early 2020s). Receptor libraries were prepared by the immunoSEQ multiplex PCR assay. TCRdb retrieved this table from immuneACCESS and kept in-frame rearrangements only. Not all clones are present; in checked studies, unresolved V genes account for under half, and no reason is known for the remainder. This sample has 350,000 to 400,000 clones in its table, and 80% to 90% of those were observed once. Of the sample, 7% to 7.5% falls within the top ten clones. What was sequenced was peripheral blood. These receptors were taken from a woman aged 60 to 75 with COVID-19, enrolled during active disease.

A single count supports this clone. This chain links TRBV7-2 with TRBJ2-1, with D possibly TRBD2 on 6 matching bases. This CDR3 spans 14 amino acids. CDR1 and CDR2 from the germline V gene are SGHTA and FQGNSA. The ends were cut back, 0 bases at V and 8 bases at J, with 11 bases in the middle. CDR3 in DNA: TGTGCCAGCAGCTTAGCCAGGTTAGCGGATGAGCAGTTCTTC. Protein product: CASSLARLADEQFF.

The chain carries TRBV5-1 and TRBJ2-1, with 8 bases identical to TRBD2. The CDR3 covers 16 residues. V lost 6 bases, J lost 4 bases, and 12 bases stayed unmatched. Germline V gives CDR1 SGHRS, CDR2 YFSETQ. CDR3 DNA: TGCGCCAGCATCCCGGGAGGGATAGCGGGGTACAATGAGCAGTTCTTC. Translation gives CASIPGGIAGYNEQFF.

In this sample, this clone turned up once. The J gene is TRBJ2-5, the V gene TRBV29-1, with a weak D call TRBD2 (6 bases). Deletions cut 3 bases from V and 4 bases from J, with 12 bases between. Germline V gene lookup returns CDR1 SQVTM and CDR2 ANQGSEA. The CDR3 runs 13 residues. The CDR3 spells CSVETSFSETQYF. The CDR3, as DNA: TGCAGCGTTGAGACTAGTTTCTCAGAGACCCAGTACTTC.

In DNA, the CDR3 is TGTGCCAGCAGTTGGCCCCCCAGGGGGCGATCAGACACTGAAGCTTTCTTT. It yields the protein CASSWPPRGRSDTEAFF. The chain combines TRBV2 with TRBJ1-1; TRBD1 matches 8 bases. The length of the CDR3 is 17 residues. V gave up 5 bases and J gave up 3 bases; unmatched junction bases: 14. The germline CDR1 and CDR2 sequences are SNHLY and FYNNEI. The full variable domain, completed using reference TRBV2 and TRBJ1-1, is EPEVTQTPSHQVTQMGQEVILRCVPISNHLYFYWYRQILGQKVEFLVSFYNNEISEKSEIFDDQFSVERPDGSNFTLKIRSTKLEDSAMYFCASSWPPRGRSDTEAFFGQGTRLTVV.

This chain connects TRBV6-2 or TRBV6-3 to TRBJ1-5; D unclear. The CDR3 is made up of 20 amino acids. The ends were cut back, 0 bases at V and 1 base at J, with 22 bases in the middle. Germline assignment: CDR1 MNHEY and CDR2 SVGEGT. CDR3 in amino acids: CASSYSISRSISISNQPQHF. The DNA for the CDR3 is TGTGCCAGCAGTTACTCTATAAGCCGCTCCATTTCGATAAGCAATCAGCCCCAGCATTTT.